The entry below describes one T cell receptor (beta chain). Its target is not known. Sequencing was performed with immunoSEQ multiplex PCR; in TCRdb, only in-frame clones are kept and a portion is missing. This sample has tens of thousands of clones; roughly 86% occur once, and the top ten carry roughly 2.6%. The data were taken from a study of T cell responses to AZD1222 COVID-19 vaccine. General study points: Two AZD1222 administrations were followed by greater Spike-specific TCR breadth and depth. Repertoires in all cases were sampled only once the peak T cell response had passed. Mostly white British, mostly female donors; authors suggested clonal diversity may be underestimated. Nearly half of unique spike-specific TCRs reportedly avoided B.1.351 and B.1.1.7 mutated regions.

Trimming took off 2 bases at V and 0 bases at J, with 22 bases between the two ends. Per germline, CDR1 PRHDT and CDR2 FYEKMQ (reference sequence). This CDR3 has 19 residues. Specimen: peripheral blood, collected 28 days after the second AZD1222 dose. V is TRBV13 and J is TRBJ1-1; D may be TRBD1 (5 bases). This receptor was identified in an adult who received the AZD1222 COVID-19 vaccine. CDR3 DNA: TGTGCCAGCAGCTTAAAGGCACTCAGACAGAAACTGATGAACACTGAAGCTTTCTTT. It specifies CASSLKALRQKLMNTEAFF. Supplemented by reference TRBV13 and TRBJ1-1, the full variable domain reads AAGVIQSPRHLIKEKRETATLKCYPIPRHDTVYWYQQGPGQDPQFLISFYEKMQSDKGSIPDRFSAQQFSDYHSELNMSSLELGDSALYFCASSLKALRQKLMNTEAFFGQGTRLTVV.